Presented here are 15 T cell receptor beta chains from one specimen sequenced in a study of OX40 agonist ivuxolimab in advanced cancers. The data were produced by immunoSEQ multiplex PCR, yet TCRdb's version contains in-frame clones alone and is incomplete. The data hold 95,000 to 150,000 clones, with 85% to 95% observed a single time. Here the sequenced sample was CD4+ or CD8+ T cells sorted from blood, taken in a trial of the OX40 agonist ivuxolimab. These receptors were collected from an adult with an advanced solid tumor such as melanoma, head and neck, liver or kidney cancer.

This clone is a singleton in its sample. The chain couples TRBV7-3 to TRBJ2-2, with a possible D match to TRBD2 (5 bases). Germline V CDR1 and CDR2: SGHTA, FQGTGA. This CDR3 region has 17 residues. The V end lost 5 bases, the J end lost 4 bases, and 20 bases lay between the germline ends. CDR3 residues: CASSAQLGNVATGELFF. The CDR3 DNA reads TGTGCCAGCAGCGCCCAACTAGGAAACGTAGCCACCGGGGAGCTGTTTTTT.

The chain joins TRBV15 to TRBJ1-2; tentative D call: TRBD1 (6 bases). In germline, CDR1 is LNHNV, CDR2 YYDKDF (reference sequence). The CDR3 is 14 residues long. V was shortened by 0 bases and J by 6 bases, with 11 bases between the two germline ends. DNA for the CDR3: TGTGCCACCAGCAGAGATCGGGGGGCAGATGGCTACACCTTC. It translates to CATSRDRGADGYTF.

J is TRBJ1-6 and V is TRBV30; D is unclear. V gave up 4 bases and J gave up 4 bases, with 8 bases separating them. The CDR3 consists of 13 residues. The germline V gene has CDR1 GTSNPN and CDR2 SVGIG (reference sequence). Here the CDR3 reads CAWNQGYNSPLHF. In DNA form, the CDR3 reads TGTGCCTGGAATCAAGGATATAATTCACCCCTCCACTTT. Full variable domain (missing parts from reference TRBV30 and TRBJ1-6): SQTIHQWPATLVQPVGSPLSLECTVEGTSNPNLYWYRQAAGRGLQLLFYSVGIGQISSEVPQNLSASRPQDRQFILSSKKLLLSDSGFYLCAWNQGYNSPLHFGNGTRLTVT.

The J gene is TRBJ2-1, the V gene TRBV9; D unclear. From germline, CDR1 is SGDLS and CDR2 YYNGEE. This CDR3 has 14 amino acids. Between the trimmed V and J ends, which lost 4 bases and 8 bases, there was a span of 16 bases. CDR3 loop: CASSPPLLQHEQFF. The CDR3 region has the DNA TGTGCCAGCAGCCCGCCCCTTTTACAGCATGAGCAGTTCTTC.

The V gene is TRBV5-1, the J gene TRBJ2-2; weak D call: TRBD2 (5 bases). This CDR3 is built from 15 residues. V gave up 6 bases and J gave up 4 bases, with 16 bases separating them. Germline CDR1 SGHRS, CDR2 YFSETQ. The CDR3 coding sequence is TGCGCCAGCACCCAACTAGAAGGGAGCACCGGGGAGCTGTTTTTT. This encodes CASTQLEGSTGELFF.

The rearrangement uses TRBV2 and TRBJ2-1; D unresolved. Germline CDR1 SNHLY, CDR2 FYNNEI. The ends were cut back, 4 bases at V and 7 bases at J, with 11 bases in the middle. The CDR3 is made up of 13 amino acids. The CDR3 DNA follows: TGTGCCAGCAGTGTCGTACTTGAGAATGAGCAGTTCTTC. Translated: CASSVVLENEQFF.

V usage is TRBV7-2 and J usage is TRBJ2-1; 8 nucleotides match TRBD1. Trimming removed 1 base from V and 6 bases from J; junction bases left unmatched: 5. The CDR3 extends over 15 amino acids. Germline CDR1 and CDR2: SGHTA and FQGNSA. This chain's CDR3 is CASSLGGQGFNEQFF. The CDR3 DNA reads TGTGCCAGCAGCTTAGGAGGACAGGGTTTCAATGAGCAGTTCTTC.

The chain uses TRBV11-2 and TRBJ2-5; TRBD2 agrees at 8 bases. The end of the DNA aligns better with TRBJ2-7, so the J call may be wrong. The CDR3 runs to 14 residues. Germline V lookup: CDR1 SGHAT, CDR2 FQNNGV. As DNA, the CDR3 is TGTGCCAGCAGCGACGGACTAGCCTCCTACGAGCAGTACTTC. Its protein product is CASSDGLASYEQYF.

The J gene is TRBJ2-7, the V gene TRBV7-3; no clear D. Germline V gene lookup returns CDR1 SGHTA and CDR2 FQGTGA. The length of the CDR3 is 13 residues. Trimming left V 4 bases short and J 6 bases short, with 13 bases between. CDR3 DNA sequence: TGTGCCAGCAGCTCCACCCCCACATCCGAGCAGTACTTC. Its translation: CASSSTPTSEQYF.

The CDR3 DNA is TGTGCCAGCAGCCTGACCGGTACGGTCAAAAACATTCAGTACTTC. Translating gives CASSLTGTVKNIQYF. This chain uses TRBV7-3 with TRBJ2-4; D not resolved. CDR1 is SGHTA, CDR2 FQGTGA, per germline. V was pared by 5 bases and J by 3 bases, with 14 bases between. The CDR3 has 15 residues.

The V call is TRBV15, the J call TRBJ2-1, with D hard to call. The CDR3 runs 16 residues. V was cut by 1 base and J by 5 bases, with 15 bases left in between. Germline V gives CDR1 LNHNV, CDR2 YYDKDF (reference sequence). The CDR3 DNA reads TGTGCCACCAGCAGAGGGAGAGCTAACCCGAACAATGAGCAGTTCTTC. Protein: CATSRGRANPNNEQFF.

The chain has TRBV28 and TRBJ2-7; TRBD2 aligns across 12 bases. Germline V gene lookup returns CDR1 MDHEN and CDR2 SYDVKM. Trimming at V came to 8 bases and at J to 6 bases, leaving 5 bases not matched to a gene. There are 13 residues in the CDR3. The CDR3 sequence is CASLAGGYLEQYF. CDR3 nucleotide sequence: TGTGCCAGCCTAGCGGGAGGGTATCTCGAGCAGTACTTC.

The chain recombines TRBV7-2 with TRBJ2-7; D may be TRBD1 or TRBD2 (6 bases each). Germline CDR1 and CDR2: SGHTA and FQGNSA. V lost 4 bases and J 2 bases, leaving 12 bases between the germline ends. This CDR3 is 14 amino acids long. DNA of the CDR3: TGTGCCAGCAGCTCCTACAGGGAGGCCTACGAGCAGTACTTC. Protein: CASSSYREAYEQYF.

The chain links TRBV5-4 to TRBJ2-2, with D unresolved. Germline V gene lookup returns CDR1 SGHNT and CDR2 YYREEE (reference sequence). With 0 bases removed from V and 7 bases from J, the gap between germline ends came to 7 bases. This CDR3 is 13 amino acids long. CDR3 DNA sequence: TGTGCCAGCAGCTTGGGGCGCGGCGGGGAGCTGTTTTTT. As protein: CASSLGRGGELFF.

This clone was observed a single time. V gene TRBV11-2 combines with J gene TRBJ2-7; D unclear. In germline, CDR1 is SGHAT, CDR2 FQNNGV. The V and J ends lost 0 bases and 0 bases respectively, with 12 bases between them. This CDR3 contains 16 residues. The CDR3 DNA reads as TGTGCCAGCAGCTTAGATCGGACCTGGAGCTCCTACGAGCAGTACTTC. This gives the protein CASSLDRTWSSYEQYF.